This is a list of T cell receptor beta chains from one sample in a study of spatial heterogeneity in lung cancer. Via MiXCR, TCRdb re-called the 5' RACE reads, giving one row per CDR3 protein. The sample has tens of thousands of distinct CDR3 sequences; roughly 3% are singletons. This specimen consisted of normal lung tissue next to the tumor, obtained at surgery. Receptor source: a male donor with early-stage non-small cell lung cancer. CDR3s leave out the opening cysteine and the closing phenylalanine or tryptophan.

J: TRBJ2-1
V: TRBV10-2
CDR3: ASSSPTTYNEQF

J: TRBJ2-5
V: TRBV30
CDR3: AWSASGTSGTLETQY

J: TRBJ2-3
V: TRBV2
CDR3: ASSEEIITDTQY

J: TRBJ2-3
V: TRBV5-1
CDR3: ASSFRPSGSTDTQY

J: TRBJ2-1
V: TRBV5-1
CDR3: ASSLGNEQF

J: TRBJ1-1
V: TRBV24-1
CDR3: ATSASDRMTEAF

J: TRBJ2-3
V: TRBV20-1
CDR3: SAPISLDTQY

J: TRBJ1-5
V: TRBV12-3/TRBV12-4
CDR3: ASSFIMGQGDNQPQH

J: TRBJ1-2
V: TRBV20-1
CDR3: SAIPRGQYGYT

J: TRBJ1-1
V: TRBV5-6
CDR3: ASSHRGLLNTEAF

J: TRBJ2-3
V: TRBV14
CDR3: ASSPSYGFDTQY

J: TRBJ2-4
V: TRBV5-1
CDR3: ASSPAGGIAKNIQY

J: TRBJ1-2
V: TRBV12-3/TRBV12-4
CDR3: ASSLSGTNYGYT

J: TRBJ2-2
V: TRBV6-5
CDR3: ASSYSGTRNTGELF

J: TRBJ1-1
V: TRBV13
CDR3: ASRRRTEAF

J: TRBJ2-1
V: TRBV29-1
CDR3: SVRRLAGLNEQF

J: TRBJ1-3
V: TRBV2
CDR3: ASSEGGIGNTIY